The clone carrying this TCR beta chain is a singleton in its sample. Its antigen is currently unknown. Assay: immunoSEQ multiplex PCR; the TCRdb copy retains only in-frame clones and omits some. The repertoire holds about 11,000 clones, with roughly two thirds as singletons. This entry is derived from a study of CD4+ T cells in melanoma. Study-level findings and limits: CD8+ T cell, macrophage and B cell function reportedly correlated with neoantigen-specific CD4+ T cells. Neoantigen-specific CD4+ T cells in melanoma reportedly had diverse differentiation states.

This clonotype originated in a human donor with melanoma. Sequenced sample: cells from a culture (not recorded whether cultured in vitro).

The CDR3 is CASSPGLAGDSTDTQYF. In nucleotides, the CDR3 is TGCGCCAGCAGCCCTGGCCTAGCGGGGGACAGCACAGATACGCAGTATTTT. V gene TRBV5-1 combines with J gene TRBJ2-3, with 10 bases fitting TRBD2. The CDR3 length is 17 residues. Germline V gene sequence: CDR1 SGHRS, CDR2 YFSETQ. The V and J ends lost 4 bases and 0 bases, in that order; junction bases with no gene match: 8.